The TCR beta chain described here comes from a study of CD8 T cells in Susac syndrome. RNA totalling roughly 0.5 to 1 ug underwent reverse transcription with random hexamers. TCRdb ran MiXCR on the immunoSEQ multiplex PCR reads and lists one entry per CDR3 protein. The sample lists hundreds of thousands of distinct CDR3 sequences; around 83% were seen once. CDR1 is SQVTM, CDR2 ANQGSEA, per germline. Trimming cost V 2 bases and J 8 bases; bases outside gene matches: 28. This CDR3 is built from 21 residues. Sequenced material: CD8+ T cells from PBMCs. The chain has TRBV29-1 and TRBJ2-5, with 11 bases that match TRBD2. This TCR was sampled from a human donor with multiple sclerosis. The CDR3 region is CSVETGTSGDNIKGPFSTQYF. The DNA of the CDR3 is TGCAGCGTTGAAACTGGGACTAGCGGCGACAATATCAAGGGGCCATTTAGTACCCAGTACTTC.